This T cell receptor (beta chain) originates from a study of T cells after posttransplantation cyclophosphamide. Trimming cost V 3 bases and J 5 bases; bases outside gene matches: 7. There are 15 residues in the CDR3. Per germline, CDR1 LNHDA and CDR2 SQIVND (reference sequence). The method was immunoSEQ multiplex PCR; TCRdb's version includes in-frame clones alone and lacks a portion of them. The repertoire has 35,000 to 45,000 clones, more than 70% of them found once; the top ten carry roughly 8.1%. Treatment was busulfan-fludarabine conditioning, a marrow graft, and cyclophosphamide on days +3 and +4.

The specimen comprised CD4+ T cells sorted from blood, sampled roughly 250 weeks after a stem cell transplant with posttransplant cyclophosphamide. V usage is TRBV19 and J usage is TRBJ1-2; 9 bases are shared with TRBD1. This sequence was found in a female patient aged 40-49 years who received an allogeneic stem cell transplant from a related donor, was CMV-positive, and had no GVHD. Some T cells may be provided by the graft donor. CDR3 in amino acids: CASSMVSTGGYGYTF. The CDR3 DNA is TGTGCCAGTAGTATGGTCTCGACAGGGGGATATGGCTACACCTTC.